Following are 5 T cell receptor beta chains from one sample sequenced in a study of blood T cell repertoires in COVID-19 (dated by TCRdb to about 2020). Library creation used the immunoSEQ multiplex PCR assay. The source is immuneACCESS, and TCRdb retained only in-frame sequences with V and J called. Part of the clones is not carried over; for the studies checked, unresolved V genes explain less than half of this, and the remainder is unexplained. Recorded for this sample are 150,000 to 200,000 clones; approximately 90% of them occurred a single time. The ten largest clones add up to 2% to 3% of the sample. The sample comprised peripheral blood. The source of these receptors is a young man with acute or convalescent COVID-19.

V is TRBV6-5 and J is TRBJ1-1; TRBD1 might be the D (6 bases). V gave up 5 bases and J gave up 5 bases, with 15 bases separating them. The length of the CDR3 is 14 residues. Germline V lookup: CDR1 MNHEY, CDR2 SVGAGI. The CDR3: CASSRGQYPTEAFF. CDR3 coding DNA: TGTGCCAGCAGTCGCGGACAGTACCCGACTGAAGCTTTCTTT.

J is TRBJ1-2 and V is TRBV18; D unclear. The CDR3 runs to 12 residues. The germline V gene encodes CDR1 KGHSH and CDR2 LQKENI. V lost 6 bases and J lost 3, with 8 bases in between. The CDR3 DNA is TGTGCCAGCTCCCTGAGCGACTATGGCTACACCTTC. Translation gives CASSLSDYGYTF.

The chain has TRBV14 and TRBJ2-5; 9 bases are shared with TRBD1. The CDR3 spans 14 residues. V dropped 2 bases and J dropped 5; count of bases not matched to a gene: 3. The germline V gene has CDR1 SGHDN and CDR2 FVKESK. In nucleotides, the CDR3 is TGTGCCAGCAGCCAAACAGGGGGCAGGGAGACCCAGTACTTC. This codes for CASSQTGGRETQYF.

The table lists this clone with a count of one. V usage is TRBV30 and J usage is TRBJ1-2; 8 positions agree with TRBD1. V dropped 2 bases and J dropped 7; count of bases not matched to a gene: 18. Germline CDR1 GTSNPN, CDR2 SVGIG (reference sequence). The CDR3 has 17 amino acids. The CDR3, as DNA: TGTGCCTGGAGTACCCTCCCCAGGGGGCGCTTCAAAAGTGGCTACACCTTC. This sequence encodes CAWSTLPRGRFKSGYTF. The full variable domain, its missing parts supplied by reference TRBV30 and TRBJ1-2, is SQTIHQWPATLVQPVGSPLSLECTVEGTSNPNLYWYRQAAGRGLQLLFYSVGIGQISSEVPQNLSASRPQDRQFILSSKKLLLSDSGFYLCAWSTLPRGRFKSGYTFGSGTRLTVV.

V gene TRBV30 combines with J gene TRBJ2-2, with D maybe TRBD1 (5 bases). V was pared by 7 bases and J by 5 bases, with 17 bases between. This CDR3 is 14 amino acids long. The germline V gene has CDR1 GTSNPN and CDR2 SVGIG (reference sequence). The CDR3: CASTSRTLTGELFF. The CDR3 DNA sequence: TGTGCCTCAACCTCCCGGACATTAACCGGGGAGCTGTTTTTT.